This T cell receptor beta chain was identified in a study of T cell responses to AZD1222 COVID-19 vaccine. Study at large: Pooling of second doses given at about 4 or about 12 weeks was done. Whole-study results and caveats: Most donors were white British, females outnumbered males, and clonal diversity was possibly underestimated. Spike-specific TCR breadth and depth grew following two AZD1222 doses. The peak T cell response came first, and repertoires were sampled only after it.

This clone was seen only once. Its target is not known. Trimming took off 5 bases at V and 4 bases at J, with 17 bases between the two ends. In germline, CDR1 is LNHDA, CDR2 SQIVND (reference sequence). CDR3 length equals 15 residues. Only in-frame clones appear in the TCRdb table, and some are missing; sequencing was by immunoSEQ multiplex PCR. This sample has about 150,000 clones, with around 91% found just once. This material consisted of peripheral blood, taken on day 0 of AZD1222 vaccination. This receptor was taken from an adult in good health. This chain connects TRBV19 to TRBJ1-2, with D possibly matching TRBD1 (5 bases). Here the CDR3 DNA reads TGTGCCAGTAGTCCTCGACAGACTCGGACCTATGGCTACACCTTC. It yields the protein CASSPRQTRTYGYTF.